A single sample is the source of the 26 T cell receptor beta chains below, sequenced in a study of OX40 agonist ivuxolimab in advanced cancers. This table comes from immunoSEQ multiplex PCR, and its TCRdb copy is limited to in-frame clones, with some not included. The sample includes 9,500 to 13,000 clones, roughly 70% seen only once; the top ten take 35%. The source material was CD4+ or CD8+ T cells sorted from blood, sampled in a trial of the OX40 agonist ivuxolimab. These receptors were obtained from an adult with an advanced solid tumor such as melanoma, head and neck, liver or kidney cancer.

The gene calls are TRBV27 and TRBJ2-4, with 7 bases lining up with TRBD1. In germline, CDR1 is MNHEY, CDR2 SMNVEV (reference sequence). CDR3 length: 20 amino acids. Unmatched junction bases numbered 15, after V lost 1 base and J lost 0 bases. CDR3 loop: CASSLYPPGTASLAKNIQYF. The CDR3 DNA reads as TGTGCCAGCAGTTTATACCCCCCCGGGACAGCCTCCCTAGCCAAAAACATTCAGTACTTC.

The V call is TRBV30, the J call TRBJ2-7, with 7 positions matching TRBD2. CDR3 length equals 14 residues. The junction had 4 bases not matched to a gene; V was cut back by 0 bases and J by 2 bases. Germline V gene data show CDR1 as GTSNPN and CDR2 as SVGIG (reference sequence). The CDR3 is CAWSVSREPYEQYF. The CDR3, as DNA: TGTGCCTGGAGTGTATCGCGGGAGCCCTACGAGCAGTACTTC.

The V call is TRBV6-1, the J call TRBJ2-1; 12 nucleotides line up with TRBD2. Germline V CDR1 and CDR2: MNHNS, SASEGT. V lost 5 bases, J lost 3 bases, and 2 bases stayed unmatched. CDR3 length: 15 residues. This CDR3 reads CASSWTSGIYNEQFF. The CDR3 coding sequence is TGTGCCAGCAGTTGGACTAGCGGGATCTACAATGAGCAGTTCTTC.

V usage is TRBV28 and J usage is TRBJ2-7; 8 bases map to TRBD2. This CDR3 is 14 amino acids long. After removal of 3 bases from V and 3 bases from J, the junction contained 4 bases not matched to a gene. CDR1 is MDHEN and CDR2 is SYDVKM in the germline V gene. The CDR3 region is CASSFRGRHYEQYF. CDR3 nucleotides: TGTGCCAGCAGTTTTCGCGGGAGGCACTACGAGCAGTACTTC.

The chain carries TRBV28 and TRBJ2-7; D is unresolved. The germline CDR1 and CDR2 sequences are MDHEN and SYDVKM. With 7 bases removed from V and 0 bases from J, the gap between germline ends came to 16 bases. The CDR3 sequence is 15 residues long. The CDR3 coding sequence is TGTGCCAGCAACAACCGGTACTTTGGCTCCTACGAGCAGTACTTC. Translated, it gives CASNNRYFGSYEQYF. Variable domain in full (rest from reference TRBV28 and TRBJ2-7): DVKVTQSSRYLVKRTGEKVFLECVQDMDHENMFWYRQDPGLGLRLIYFSYDVKMKEKGDIPEGYSVSREKKERFSLILESASTNQTSMYLCASNNRYFGSYEQYFGPGTRLTVT.

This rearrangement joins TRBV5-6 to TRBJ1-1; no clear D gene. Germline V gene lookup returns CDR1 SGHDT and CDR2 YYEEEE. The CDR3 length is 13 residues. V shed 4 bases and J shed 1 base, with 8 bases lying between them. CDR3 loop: CASSLRQNTEAFF. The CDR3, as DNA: TGTGCCAGCAGCCTGCGTCAGAACACTGAAGCTTTCTTT.

CDR3 bases: TGTGCCAGTAGTACGTCGGGACTAGCGGCCTCCTACGAGCAGTACTTC. Translated, it gives CASSTSGLAASYEQYF. V gene TRBV19 combines with J gene TRBJ2-7; 11 bases are shared with TRBD2. Germline V lookup: CDR1 LNHDA, CDR2 SQIVND (reference sequence). The CDR3 is 16 residues long. With V trimmed by 4 bases and J by 0 bases, 5 bases remained unmatched.

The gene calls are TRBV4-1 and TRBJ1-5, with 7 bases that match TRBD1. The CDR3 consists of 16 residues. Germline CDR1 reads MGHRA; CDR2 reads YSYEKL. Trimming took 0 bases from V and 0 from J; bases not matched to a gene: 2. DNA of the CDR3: TGCGCCAGCAGCCAAGAAAGGGACAGTAGCAATCAGCCCCAGCATTTT. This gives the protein CASSQERDSSNQPQHF.

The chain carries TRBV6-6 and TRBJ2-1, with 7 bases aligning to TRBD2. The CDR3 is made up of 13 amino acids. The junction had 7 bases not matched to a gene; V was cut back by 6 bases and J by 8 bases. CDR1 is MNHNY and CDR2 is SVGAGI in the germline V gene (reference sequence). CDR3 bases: TGTGCCAGCAGCCACCGGGACTATGATGAGCAGTTCTTC. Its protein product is CASSHRDYDEQFF.

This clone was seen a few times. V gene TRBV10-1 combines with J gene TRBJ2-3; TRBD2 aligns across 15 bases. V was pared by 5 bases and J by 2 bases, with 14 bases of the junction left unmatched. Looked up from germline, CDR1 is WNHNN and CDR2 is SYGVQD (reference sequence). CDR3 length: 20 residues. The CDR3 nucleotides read TGCGCCAGCAGTCATGCAGGACTAGCGGGAGGGATAGGGGTCACAGATACGCAGTATTTT. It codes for CASSHAGLAGGIGVTDTQYF.

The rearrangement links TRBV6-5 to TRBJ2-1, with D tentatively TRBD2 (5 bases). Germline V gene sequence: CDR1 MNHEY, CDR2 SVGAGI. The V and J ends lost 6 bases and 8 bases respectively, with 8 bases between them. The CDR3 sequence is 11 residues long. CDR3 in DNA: TGTGCCAGCAGCCTGAGGGATGAGCAGTTCTTC. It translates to CASSLRDEQFF.

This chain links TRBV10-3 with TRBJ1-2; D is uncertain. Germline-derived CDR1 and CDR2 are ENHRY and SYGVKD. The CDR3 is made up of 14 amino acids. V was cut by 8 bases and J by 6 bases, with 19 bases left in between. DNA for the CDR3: TGTGCCATCCGCGGCGAGGGCGTAGTACATGGCTACACCTTC. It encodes CAIRGEGVVHGYTF.

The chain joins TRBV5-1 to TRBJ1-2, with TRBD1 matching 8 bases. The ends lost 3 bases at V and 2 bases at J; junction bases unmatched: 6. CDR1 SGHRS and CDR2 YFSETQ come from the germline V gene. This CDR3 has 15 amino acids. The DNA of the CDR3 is TGCGCCAGCAGCTCCCGGACAGGGCTAAACTATGGCTACACCTTC. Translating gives CASSSRTGLNYGYTF. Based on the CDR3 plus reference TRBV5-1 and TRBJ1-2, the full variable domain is KAGVTQTPRYLIKTRGQQVTLSCSPISGHRSVSWYQQTPGQGLQFLFEYFSETQRNKGNFPGRFSGRQFSNSRSEMNVSTLELGDSALYLCASSSRTGLNYGYTFGSGTRLTVV.

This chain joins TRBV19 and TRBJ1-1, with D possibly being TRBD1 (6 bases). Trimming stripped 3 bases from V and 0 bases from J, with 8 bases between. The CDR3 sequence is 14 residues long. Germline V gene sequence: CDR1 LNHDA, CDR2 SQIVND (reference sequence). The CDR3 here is CASSIGTMNTEAFF. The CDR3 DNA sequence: TGTGCCAGTAGTATCGGGACAATGAACACTGAAGCTTTCTTT.

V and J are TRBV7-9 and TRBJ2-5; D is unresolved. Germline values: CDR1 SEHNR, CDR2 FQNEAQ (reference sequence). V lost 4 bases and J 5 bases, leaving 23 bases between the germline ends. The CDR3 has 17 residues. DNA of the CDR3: TGTGCCAGCAGCTCGCCGCTGACACGGATTCCTATGGAGACCCAGTACTTC. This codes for CASSSPLTRIPMETQYF. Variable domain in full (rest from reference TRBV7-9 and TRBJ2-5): DTGVSQNPRHKITKRGQNVTFRCDPISEHNRLYWYRQTLGQGPEFLTYFQNEAQLEKSRLLSDRFSAERPKGSFSTLEIQRTEQGDSAMYLCASSSPLTRIPMETQYFGPGTRLLVL.

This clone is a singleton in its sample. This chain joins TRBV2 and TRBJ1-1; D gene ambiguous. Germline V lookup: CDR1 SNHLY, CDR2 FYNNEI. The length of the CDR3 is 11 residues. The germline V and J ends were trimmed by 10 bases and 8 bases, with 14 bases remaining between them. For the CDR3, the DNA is TGTGCCAACTCCGGGCGCGCAGAAGCTTTCTTT. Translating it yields CANSGRAEAFF. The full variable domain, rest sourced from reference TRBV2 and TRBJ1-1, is EPEVTQTPSHQVTQMGQEVILRCVPISNHLYFYWYRQILGQKVEFLVSFYNNEISEKSEIFDDQFSVERPDGSNFTLKIRSTKLEDSAMYFCANSGRAEAFFGQGTRLTVV.

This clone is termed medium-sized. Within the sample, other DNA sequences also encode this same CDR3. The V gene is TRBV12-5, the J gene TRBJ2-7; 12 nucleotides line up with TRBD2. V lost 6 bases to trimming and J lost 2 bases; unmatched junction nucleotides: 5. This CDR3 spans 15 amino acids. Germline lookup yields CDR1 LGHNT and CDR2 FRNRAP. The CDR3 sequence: CASGPGLAGTYEQYF. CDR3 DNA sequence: TGTGCTAGTGGGCCGGGACTAGCGGGTACCTACGAGCAGTACTTC.

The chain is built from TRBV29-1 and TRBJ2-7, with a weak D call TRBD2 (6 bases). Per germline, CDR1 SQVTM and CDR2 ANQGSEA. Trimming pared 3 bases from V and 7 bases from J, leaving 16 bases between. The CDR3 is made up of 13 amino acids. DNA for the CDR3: TGCAGCGTTGAGGGGACTGGCGAAATTGAGCAGTACTTC. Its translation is CSVEGTGEIEQYF.

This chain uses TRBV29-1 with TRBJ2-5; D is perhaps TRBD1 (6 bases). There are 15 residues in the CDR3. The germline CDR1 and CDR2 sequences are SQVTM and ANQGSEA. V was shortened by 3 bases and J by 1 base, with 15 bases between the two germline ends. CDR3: CSVDQLGQTQETQYF. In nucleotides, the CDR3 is TGCAGCGTTGACCAGTTAGGACAGACCCAAGAGACCCAGTACTTC.

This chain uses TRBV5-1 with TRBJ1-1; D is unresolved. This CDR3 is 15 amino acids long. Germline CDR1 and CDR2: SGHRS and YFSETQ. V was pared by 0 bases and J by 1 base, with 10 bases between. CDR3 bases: TGCGCCAGCAGCTTGGAAGAGGGTCAGAACACTGAAGCTTTCTTT. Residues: CASSLEEGQNTEAFF.

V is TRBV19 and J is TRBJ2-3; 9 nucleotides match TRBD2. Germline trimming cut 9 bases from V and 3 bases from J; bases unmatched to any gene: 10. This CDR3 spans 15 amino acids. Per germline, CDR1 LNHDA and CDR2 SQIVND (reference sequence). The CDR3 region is CASSLAGVRTDTQYF. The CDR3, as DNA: TGTGCCAGCAGCTTAGCGGGAGTGAGGACAGATACGCAGTATTTT.

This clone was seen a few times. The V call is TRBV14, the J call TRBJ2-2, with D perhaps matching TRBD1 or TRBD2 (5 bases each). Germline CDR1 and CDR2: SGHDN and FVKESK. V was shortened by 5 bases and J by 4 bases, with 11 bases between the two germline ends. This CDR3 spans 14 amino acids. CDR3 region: CASSGDVFTGELFF. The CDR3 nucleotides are TGTGCCAGCAGCGGGGACGTCTTCACCGGGGAGCTGTTTTTT.

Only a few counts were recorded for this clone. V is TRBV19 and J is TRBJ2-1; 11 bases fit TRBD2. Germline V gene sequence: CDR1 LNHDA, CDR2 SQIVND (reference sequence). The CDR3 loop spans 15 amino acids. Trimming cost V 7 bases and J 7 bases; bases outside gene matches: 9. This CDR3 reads CASNAIAGGWNEQFF. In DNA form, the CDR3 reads TGTGCCAGTAACGCTATAGCGGGAGGGTGGAATGAGCAGTTCTTC.

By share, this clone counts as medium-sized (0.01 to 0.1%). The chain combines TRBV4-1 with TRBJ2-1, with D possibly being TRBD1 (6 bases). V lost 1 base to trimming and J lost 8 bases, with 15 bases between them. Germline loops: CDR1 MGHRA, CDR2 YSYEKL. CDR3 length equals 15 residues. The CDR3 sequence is CASSQAMGAVDEQFF. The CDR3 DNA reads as TGCGCCAGCAGCCAAGCAATGGGGGCCGTGGATGAGCAGTTCTTC.

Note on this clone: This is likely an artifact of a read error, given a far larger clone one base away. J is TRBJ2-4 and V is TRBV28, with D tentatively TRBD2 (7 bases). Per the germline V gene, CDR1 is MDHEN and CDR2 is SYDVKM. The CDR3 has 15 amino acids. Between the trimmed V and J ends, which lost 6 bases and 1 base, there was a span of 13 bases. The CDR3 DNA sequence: TGTGCCAGCAGCCAAAGGGGGGGGGCCAAAAACATTCAGTACTTC. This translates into CASSQRGGAKNIQYF.

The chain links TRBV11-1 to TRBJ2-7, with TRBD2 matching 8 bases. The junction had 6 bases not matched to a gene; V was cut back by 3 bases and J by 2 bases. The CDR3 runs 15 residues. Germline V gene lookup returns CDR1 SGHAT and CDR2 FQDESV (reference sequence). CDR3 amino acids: CASSLAGGPTYEQYF. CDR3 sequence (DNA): TGTGCCAGCAGCTTGGCGGGAGGCCCTACCTACGAGCAGTACTTC.